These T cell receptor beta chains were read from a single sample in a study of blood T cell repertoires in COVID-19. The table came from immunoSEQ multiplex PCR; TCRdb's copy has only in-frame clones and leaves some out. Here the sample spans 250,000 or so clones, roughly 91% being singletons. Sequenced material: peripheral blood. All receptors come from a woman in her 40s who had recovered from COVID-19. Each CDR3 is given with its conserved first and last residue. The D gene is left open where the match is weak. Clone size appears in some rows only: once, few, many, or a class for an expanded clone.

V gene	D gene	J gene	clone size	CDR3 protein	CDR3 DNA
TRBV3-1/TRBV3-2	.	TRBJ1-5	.	CASSQAWGGQPQHF	TGTGCCAGCAGCCAAGCATGGGGCGGTCAGCCCCAGCATTTT
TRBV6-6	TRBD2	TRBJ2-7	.	CASSSGLAEQYF	TGTGCCAGCAGCTCAGGACTAGCCGAGCAGTACTTC
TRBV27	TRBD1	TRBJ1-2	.	CASSLSPRGLYGYTF	TGTGCCAGCAGTTTATCGCCCAGGGGGCTTTATGGCTACACCTTC
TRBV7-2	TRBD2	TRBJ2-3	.	CASSLGGRETDTQYF	TGTGCCAGCAGCTTGGGCGGGAGGGAAACAGATACGCAGTATTTT
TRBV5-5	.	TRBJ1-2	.	CASSLVGDSNYGYTF	TGTGCCAGCAGCTTGGTAGGGGATTCTAACTATGGCTACACCTTC
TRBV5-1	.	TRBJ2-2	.	CASSSTPDGVGELFF	TGCGCCAGCAGCTCGACTCCCGACGGTGTCGGGGAGCTGTTTTTT
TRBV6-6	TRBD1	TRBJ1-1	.	CASSRGYRQGLNTEAFF	TGTGCCAGCAGTCGGGGGTATCGACAGGGCCTAAACACTGAAGCTTTCTTT
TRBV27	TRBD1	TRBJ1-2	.	CASSRQGSPLYGYTF	TGTGCCAGCAGTCGACAGGGGTCCCCGCTCTATGGCTACACCTTC
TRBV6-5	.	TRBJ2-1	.	CASSQTSGSYNEQFF	TGTGCCAGCAGTCAGACTAGTGGGTCCTACAATGAGCAGTTCTTC
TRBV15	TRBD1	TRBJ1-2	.	CATSPRGPGVGGYTF	TGTGCCACCAGCCCCAGGGGGCCCGGGGTTGGTGGCTACACCTTC
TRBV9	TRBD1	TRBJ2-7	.	CASRRNRGVYF	TGTGCCAGCAGACGAAACAGGGGTGTGTACTTC
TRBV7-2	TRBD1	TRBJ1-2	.	CASSLAAGGGGYTF	TGTGCCAGCAGCTTAGCCGCAGGGGGCGGCGGCTACACCTTC
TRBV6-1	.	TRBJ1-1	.	CASSDGGRNTEAFF	TGTGCCAGCAGTGACGGGGGGCGGAACACTGAAGCTTTCTTT
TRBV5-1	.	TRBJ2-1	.	CASSLGLAGNEQFF	TGCGCCAGCAGCTTGGGCCTAGCCGGGAATGAGCAGTTCTTC
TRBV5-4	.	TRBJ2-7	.	CASSFGYYEQYF	TGTGCCAGCAGCTTCGGGTACTACGAGCAGTACTTC
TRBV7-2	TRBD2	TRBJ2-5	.	CASSPRGLAGGQGTQYF	TGTGCCAGCAGCCCCCGGGGACTAGCGGGGGGGCAGGGGACCCAGTACTTC
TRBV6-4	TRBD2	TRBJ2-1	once	CASSILAGASYNEQFF	TGTGCCAGCAGCATTCTAGCGGGGGCGTCCTACAATGAGCAGTTCTTC
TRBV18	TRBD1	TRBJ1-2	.	CASSPRQGGGYTF	TGTGCCAGCTCACCGCGACAGGGCGGAGGCTACACCTTC
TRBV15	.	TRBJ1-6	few	CATSRDGGISSPLHF	TGTGCCACCAGCAGAGATGGGGGGATCAGTTCACCCCTCCACTTT
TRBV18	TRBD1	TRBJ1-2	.	CASSPPGQVFWTF	TGTGCCAGCTCACCACCGGGACAGGTTTTTTGGACCTTC
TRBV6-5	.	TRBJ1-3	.	CVSSPTPAPGNTIYF	TGTGTCAGCAGCCCGACCCCGGCCCCAGGGAACACCATATATTTT
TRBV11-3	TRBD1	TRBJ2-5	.	CASSPGTGEGETQYF	TGTGCCAGCAGCCCCGGGACAGGGGAAGGTGAGACCCAGTACTTC
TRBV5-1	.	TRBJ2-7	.	CASSPGSYEQYF	TGCGCCAGCAGCCCGGGGTCCTACGAGCAGTACTTC
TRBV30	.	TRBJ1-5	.	CAWRGRSNQPQHF	TGTGCCTGGAGAGGGAGGAGCAATCAGCCCCAGCATTTT
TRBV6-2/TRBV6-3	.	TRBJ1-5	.	CASSRQTQGISNQPQHF	TGTGCCAGCAGCCGACAAACCCAGGGTATCAGCAATCAGCCCCAGCATTTT
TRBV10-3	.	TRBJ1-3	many	CAISPRPQEPGNTIYF	TGTGCCATCAGCCCCCGGCCCCAGGAACCTGGAAACACCATATATTTT
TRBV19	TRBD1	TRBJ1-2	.	CASSIQGVVANGYTF	TGTGCCAGTAGTATACAGGGGGTTGTTGCAAATGGCTACACCTTC
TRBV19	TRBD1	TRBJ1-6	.	CASSMAGGGSYNSPLHF	TGTGCCAGTAGTATGGCAGGGGGTGGCTCCTATAATTCACCCCTCCACTTT
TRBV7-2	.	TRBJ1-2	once	CASSPRTTGYTF	TGTGCCAGCAGCCCCCGGACAACTGGCTACACCTTC
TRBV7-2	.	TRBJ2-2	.	CASSLGQGTGELFF	TGTGCCAGCAGCTTAGGGCAGGGGACCGGGGAGCTGTTTTTT
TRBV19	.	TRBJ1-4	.	CASSRDPAGGAEKLFF	TGTGCCAGTAGCCGCGATCCAGCCGGCGGTGCTGAAAAACTGTTTTTT
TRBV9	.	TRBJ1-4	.	CASSVGGVATNEKLFF	TGTGCCAGCAGCGTAGGCGGCGTCGCAACTAATGAAAAACTGTTTTTT
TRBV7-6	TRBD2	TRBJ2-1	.	CASSLSIVRGGRREGAYNEQFF	TGTGCCAGCAGCTTAAGTATAGTGAGGGGAGGTAGGCGGGAGGGTGCCTACAATGAGCAGTTCTTC
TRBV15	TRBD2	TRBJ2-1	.	CATSLSGNKADEQFF	TGTGCCACCAGCCTAAGCGGGAACAAGGCGGATGAGCAGTTCTTC
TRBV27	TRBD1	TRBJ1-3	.	CASSPRTGVGNTIYF	TGTGCCAGCAGTCCCCGGACAGGGGTCGGAAACACCATATATTTT
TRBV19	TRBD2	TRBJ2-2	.	CASSIPTSALNTGELFF	TGTGCCAGTAGTATCCCGACTAGCGCCCTGAACACCGGGGAGCTGTTTTTT
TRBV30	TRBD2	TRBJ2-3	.	CAWTDGGFGTDTQYF	TGTGCCTGGACCGACGGGGGGTTTGGGACAGATACGCAGTATTTT
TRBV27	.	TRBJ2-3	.	CASSFGGTDTQYF	TGTGCCAGCAGTTTCGGAGGCACAGATACGCAGTATTTT
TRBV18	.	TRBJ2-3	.	CASSTTDTQYF	TGTGCCAGCTCAACTACAGATACGCAGTATTTT
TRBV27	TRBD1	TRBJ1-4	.	CASSLAGTGGKLFF	TGTGCCAGCAGTTTAGCGGGGACAGGTGGAAAACTGTTTTTT
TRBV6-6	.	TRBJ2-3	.	CASKNRGGTDTQYF	TGTGCCAGCAAAAACAGGGGAGGTACAGATACGCAGTATTTT
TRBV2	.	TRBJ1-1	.	CASSGAGTEAFF	TGTGCCAGCAGTGGGGCGGGCACTGAAGCTTTCTTT
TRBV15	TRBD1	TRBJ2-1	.	CATSTRDRDNNEQFF	TGTGCCACCAGTACCCGGGACAGGGACAACAATGAGCAGTTCTTC
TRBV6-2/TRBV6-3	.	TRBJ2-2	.	CASRPPSNTGELFF	TGTGCCAGCAGGCCTCCCTCGAACACCGGGGAGCTGTTTTTT
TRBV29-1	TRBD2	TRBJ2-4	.	CSVSGLAGGSGNIQYF	TGCAGCGTCTCAGGACTAGCGGGAGGAAGTGGAAACATTCAGTACTTC
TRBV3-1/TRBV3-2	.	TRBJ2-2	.	CASSHRTRESTGELFF	TGTGCCAGCAGCCACCGGACCCGGGAGTCCACCGGGGAGCTGTTTTTT
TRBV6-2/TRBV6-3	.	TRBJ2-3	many	CASSYRAEGDTQYF	TGTGCCAGCAGTTACCGGGCGGAGGGGGATACGCAGTATTTT
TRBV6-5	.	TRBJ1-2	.	CASSYSLAGRGYTF	TGTGCCAGCAGTTACTCCCTCGCCGGTCGGGGCTACACCTTC
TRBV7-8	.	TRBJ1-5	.	CASSTHRGGRNQPQHF	TGTGCCAGCAGCACCCACCGAGGAGGGCGCAATCAGCCCCAGCATTTT
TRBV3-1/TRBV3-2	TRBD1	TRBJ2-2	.	CASSQFQGAGELFF	TGTGCCAGCAGCCAATTCCAGGGGGCCGGGGAGCTGTTTTTT
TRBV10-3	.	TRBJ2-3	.	CAISGGAGPGRDTQYF	TGTGCCATCAGTGGAGGTGCCGGGCCGGGGAGGGATACGCAGTATTTT
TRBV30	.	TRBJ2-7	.	CAWSVGSARVYEQYF	TGTGCCTGGAGTGTAGGGTCAGCGCGGGTCTACGAGCAGTACTTC
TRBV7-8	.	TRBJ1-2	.	CASSQRTGNYGYTF	TGTGCCAGCAGCCAACGGACGGGGAACTATGGCTACACCTTC
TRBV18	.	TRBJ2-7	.	CASSPVGGAYEQYF	TGTGCCAGCTCACCAGTGGGGGGGGCTTACGAGCAGTACTTC
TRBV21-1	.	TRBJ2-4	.	CASSAGPEAKNIQYF	TGTGCCAGCAGCGCCGGTCCGGAGGCCAAAAACATTCAGTACTTC
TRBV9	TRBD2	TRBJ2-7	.	CASSAGLESEQYF	TGTGCCAGCAGCGCGGGACTAGAGAGCGAGCAGTACTTC
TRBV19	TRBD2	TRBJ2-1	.	CASSPRGLAGGYEQFF	TGTGCCAGTAGTCCCAGGGGACTAGCGGGAGGGTATGAGCAGTTCTTC
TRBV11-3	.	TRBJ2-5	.	CASSPVGRETQYF	TGTGCCAGCAGCCCAGTGGGGCGGGAGACCCAGTACTTC